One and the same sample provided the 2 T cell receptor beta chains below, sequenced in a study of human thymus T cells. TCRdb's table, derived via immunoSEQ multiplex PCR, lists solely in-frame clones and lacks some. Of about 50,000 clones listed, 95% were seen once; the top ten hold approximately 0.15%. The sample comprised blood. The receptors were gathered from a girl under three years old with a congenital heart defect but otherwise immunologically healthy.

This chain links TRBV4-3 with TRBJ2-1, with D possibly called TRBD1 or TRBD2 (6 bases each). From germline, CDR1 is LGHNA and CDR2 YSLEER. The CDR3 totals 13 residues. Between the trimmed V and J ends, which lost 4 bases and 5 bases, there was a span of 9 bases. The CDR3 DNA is TGCGCCAGCAGCCCGCGGGACAACAATGAGCAGTTCTTC. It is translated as CASSPRDNNEQFF.

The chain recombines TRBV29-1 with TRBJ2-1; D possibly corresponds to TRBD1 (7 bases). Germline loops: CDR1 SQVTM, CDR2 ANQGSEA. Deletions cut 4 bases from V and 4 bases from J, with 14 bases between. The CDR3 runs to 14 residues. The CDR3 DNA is TGCAGCGTTGTAGGCGGGACAGCATACAATGAGCAGTTCTTC. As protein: CSVVGGTAYNEQFF.